The clone carrying this T cell receptor (beta chain) has just a few counts. The antigen is unknown. The data were taken from a study of T cell repertoires in cytomegalovirus infection. General study results and limits: The ex vivo response was dominated by HLA-C-restricted CMV-specific TCR beta clonotypes.

The V gene's germline CDR1 is MDHEN and CDR2 SYDVKM. The CDR3 totals 16 residues. J lost 3 bases, V lost 6 bases, and 5 bases had no gene match. MiXCR, applied by TCRdb to the reads, yields one record per CDR3 protein. In the table there are 640,000 or so distinct CDR3 sequences, about 33% of which are singletons. The sequence was obtained from a human donor in good health (CMV status not recorded). Some clones in this sample may be carry-over from other donors' samples. The source was cultured PBMCs, collected from culture after CMV antigen stimulation. V is TRBV28 and J is TRBJ2-3; TRBD2 agrees at 14 bases. Here the CDR3 reads CASRGGTSGGTDTQYF. CDR3 coding DNA: TGTGCCAGCAGGGGTGGGACTAGCGGGGGAACAGATACGCAGTATTTT.